The 5 T cell receptor beta chains below come from one sample, sequenced in a study of shared clonotypes between healthy human individuals. Produced via immunoSEQ multiplex PCR; TCRdb's table is partial and in-frame only. The table records about 2 million clones, about 95% of them present only once. Naive CD8 cells were CD45RO-negative, positively selected for CCR7, excluding terminally differentiated effector memory CD45RA+ cells. The sequenced sample consisted of naive CD8+ T cells sorted from blood. The source is a man between 18 and 35 years old in good health.

In the case of this clone: Other DNA sequences of this sample code for an identical CDR3. The CDR3 sequence: CASSPDRGTEAFF. In DNA, the CDR3 is TGTGCCAGCAGCCCGGACAGGGGGACTGAAGCTTTCTTT. J is TRBJ1-1 and V is TRBV5-4; 10 bases are a match to TRBD1. Germline loops: CDR1 SGHNT, CDR2 YYREEE (reference sequence). The length of the CDR3 is 13 residues. Trimming cost V 4 bases and J 5 bases; bases outside gene matches: 2.

In nucleotides, the CDR3 is TGTTTAATTGGGACACCTCAACTCCAAGAGACCCAGTACTTC. Protein sequence: CLIGTPQLQETQYF. V gene TRBV6-1 combines with J gene TRBJ2-5; tentative D call: TRBD1 (6 bases). The CDR3 consists of 14 residues. In germline, CDR1 is MNHNS, CDR2 SASEGT.

V and J are TRBV6-5 and TRBJ2-5, with D maybe TRBD2 (5 bases). This CDR3 is built from 11 residues. Germline lookup yields CDR1 MNHEY and CDR2 SVGAGI. V dropped 7 bases and J dropped 5 bases, with 8 bases sitting between them. CDR3 amino acids: CASTSGETQYF. The CDR3 DNA reads TGTGCCAGCACCTCGGGGGAGACCCAGTACTTC.

The genes are TRBV11-2 and TRBJ1-2, with TRBD1 matching 9 bases. The germline CDR1 and CDR2 sequences are SGHAT and FQNNGV. The CDR3 is 14 amino acids. V lost 5 bases, J lost 6 bases, and 7 bases stayed unmatched. The DNA of the CDR3 is TGTGCCAGCAGCCGAACAGGGGGCAGGGATGGCTACACCTTC. The encoded protein is CASSRTGGRDGYTF.

In regard to this clone: The sample contains more than one DNA sequence encoding this CDR3. The chain couples TRBV5-4 to TRBJ2-1; 7 nucleotides line up with TRBD1. This CDR3 is 15 amino acids long. Trimming took 2 bases from V and 0 from J; bases not matched to a gene: 2. The germline V gene encodes CDR1 SGHNT and CDR2 YYREEE (reference sequence). CDR3 nucleotides: TGTGCCAGCAGCTTCGCAGGGGGCTCCTACAATGAGCAGTTCTTC. Its protein product is CASSFAGGSYNEQFF.